This T cell receptor (beta chain) derives from a study of cytomegalovirus exposure and HLA in healthy donors. Findings of the study overall: The listing of 150 to 200 TCR beta chains classed them as cytomegalovirus-associated. First-cohort TCR clusters tended to co-occur in the 95 to 150 validation repertoires, a later analysis found.

Sequenced by immunoSEQ multiplex PCR; TCRdb stores in-frame clones only, minus some. The sample lists more than 300,000 clones, just over 85% occurring once. CDR1 SSHAT and CDR2 FNYEAQ come from the germline V gene (reference sequence). V was pared by 1 base and J by 5 bases, with 5 bases of the junction left unmatched. The length of the CDR3 is 15 residues. This clone has just a few counts. What it binds is not known. J is TRBJ2-5 and V is TRBV7-7, with 9 bases aligning to TRBD2. The sample comprised PBMCs. The receptor was isolated from a woman in her late teens or twenties in good health and CMV-seronegative. The CDR3 here is CASSLGGGAFETQYF. The CDR3 nucleotides are TGTGCCAGCAGCTTAGGCGGGGGGGCCTTTGAGACCCAGTACTTC.